Below, 24 T cell receptor beta chains from the same sample are listed, as sequenced in a study of graft-versus-host responses after intestinal transplantation. Profiling relied on immunoSEQ multiplex PCR, and the TCRdb table lists in-frame clones only, not all of them. The repertoire holds 100,000 to 120,000 clones, around 93% seen once, with about 0.51% in the top ten. Their antigens remain unidentified. Sequencing was performed on unstimulated CD8+ T cells sorted from spleen or lymph node cells, taken before intestinal transplant. Receptors were obtained from a human donor who received an intestinal transplant.

The rearrangement uses TRBV19 and TRBJ2-5, with D tentatively TRBD2 (5 bases). Germline V gene sequence: CDR1 LNHDA, CDR2 SQIVND (reference sequence). Between the trimmed V and J ends, which lost 6 bases and 5 bases, there was a span of 10 bases. This CDR3 comprises 12 residues. The CDR3 DNA sequence: TGTGCCAGTAGCCCGGGGTCGGAGACCCAGTACTTC. Protein product: CASSPGSETQYF.

J is TRBJ2-5 and V is TRBV6-5; TRBD1 matches 9 bases. Germline V CDR1 and CDR2: MNHEY, SVGAGI. Trimming took 6 bases from V and 4 from J; bases not matched to a gene: 9. CDR3 size: 15 residues. The CDR3 DNA reads TGTGCCAGCAGCTTTACAGGGGGCGCGGGAGAGACCCAGTACTTC. Encoded protein: CASSFTGGAGETQYF.

The chain joins TRBV4-1 to TRBJ2-1; a weak D match, TRBD2 (6 bases). The V gene's germline CDR1 is MGHRA and CDR2 YSYEKL. This CDR3 comprises 13 residues. Trimming cost V 2 bases and J 10 bases, with 12 bases left between them. The chain's CDR3 is CASSQTASVEQFF. The DNA of the CDR3 is TGCGCCAGCAGCCAAACCGCTAGCGTCGAGCAGTTCTTC.

CDR3 bases: TGTGCCAGCAGTTCGGGGGAGGGAGCCTACGAGCAGTACTTC. Translated: CASSSGEGAYEQYF. The chain combines TRBV6-5 with TRBJ2-7; 7 bases match TRBD2. The V gene end was trimmed by 4 bases and the J gene end by 2 bases; junction bases not matched to a gene: 5. Germline V gene lookup returns CDR1 MNHEY and CDR2 SVGAGI. The CDR3 is 14 amino acids.

The chain carries TRBV27 and TRBJ2-3, with TRBD1 matching over 10 bases. This CDR3 has 15 residues. The trim removed 5 bases at V and 4 bases at J, leaving 6 bases unmatched. Per germline, CDR1 MNHEY and CDR2 SMNVEV (reference sequence). Here the CDR3 DNA reads TGTGCCAGCAGTACCGGGACAGGGGTCGCAGATACGCAGTATTTT. This codes for CASSTGTGVADTQYF.

Turning to this clone: The germline gene is not matched at one end of the junction; a read error may be the cause. V is TRBV4-1 and J is TRBJ1-5, with D unresolved. CDR1 MGHRA and CDR2 YSYEKL come from the germline V gene. The CDR3 is 15 residues long. The CDR3 nucleotides read TGCGCCGGCAGCCATCCGGGCCCTAGCAATCAGCCCCAGCATTTT. It is translated as CAGSHPGPSNQPQHF.

This chain links TRBV27 with TRBJ2-3, with TRBD2 identical over 11 bases. Trimming at V came to 4 bases and at J to 0 bases, leaving 3 bases not matched to a gene. CDR3 length: 16 residues. CDR1 and CDR2 from the germline V gene are MNHEY and SMNVEV (reference sequence). The CDR3 DNA is TGTGCCAGCAGTTCCCGACTAGCGGGGAGCACAGATACGCAGTATTTT. It yields the protein CASSSRLAGSTDTQYF.

This clone was seen once. The CDR3 DNA reads as TGCGCCAGCAGCCAAAAAGGGGAGACGGAACGCTATGGCTACACCTTC. Its protein product is CASSQKGETERYGYTF. The chain joins TRBV4-1 to TRBJ1-2; the D gene is possibly TRBD1 (5 bases). The CDR3 contains 16 residues. Deletions cut 2 bases from V and 4 bases from J, with 17 bases between. Germline-derived CDR1 and CDR2 are MGHRA and YSYEKL.

The CDR3 DNA is TGTGCCAGCAGTGAAGCGCGTTGGGAGCAGTACTTC. It translates to CASSEARWEQYF. The chain is built from TRBV6-1 and TRBJ2-7; D gene ambiguous. Germline V CDR1 and CDR2: MNHNS, SASEGT. Deletions cut 0 bases from V and 7 bases from J, with 7 bases between. The CDR3 length is 12 residues.

This chain connects TRBV28 to TRBJ1-1; TRBD1 is a possible D gene (5 bases). With 8 bases removed from V and 0 bases from J, the gap between germline ends came to 22 bases. Germline assignment: CDR1 MDHEN and CDR2 SYDVKM. The CDR3 contains 17 residues. CDR3 region: CASGAWAWGELNTEAFF. In nucleotides, the CDR3 is TGTGCCAGCGGCGCATGGGCGTGGGGGGAATTGAACACTGAAGCTTTCTTT. Supplemented by reference TRBV28 and TRBJ1-1, the full variable domain reads DVKVTQSSRYLVKRTGEKVFLECVQDMDHENMFWYRQDPGLGLRLIYFSYDVKMKEKGDIPEGYSVSREKKERFSLILESASTNQTSMYLCASGAWAWGELNTEAFFGQGTRLTVV.

This clone has only one observation. This rearrangement joins TRBV10-1 to TRBJ2-3, with D uncertain. CDR3 length: 16 residues. Trimming shortened V by 0 bases and J by 6 bases, and 16 bases separated the two germline ends. The germline CDR1 and CDR2 sequences are WNHNN and SYGVQD (reference sequence). The CDR3, as DNA: TGCGCCAGCAGTGAGTCGGGTAGCTCACAAAGGGATACGCAGTATTTT. This sequence encodes CASSESGSSQRDTQYF.

This chain connects TRBV29-1 to TRBJ2-7, with D maybe TRBD1 (5 bases). Looked up from germline, CDR1 is SQVTM and CDR2 is ANQGSEA. This CDR3 comprises 13 residues. V dropped 4 bases and J dropped 5 bases, with 15 bases sitting between them. The CDR3 DNA follows: TGCAGCGTTGTACAGGTCTTTGAGGACGAGCAGTACTTC. Protein sequence: CSVVQVFEDEQYF.

The chain recombines TRBV27 with TRBJ2-7, with 7 bases that match TRBD2. V was pared by 6 bases and J by 0 bases, with 11 bases of the junction left unmatched. The V gene's germline CDR1 is MNHEY and CDR2 SMNVEV (reference sequence). The CDR3 sequence is 16 residues long. The chain's CDR3 is CASRPLAGGTSYEQYF. The CDR3 coding sequence is TGTGCCAGCAGACCTTTAGCGGGTGGGACCTCCTACGAGCAGTACTTC.

J is TRBJ2-7 and V is TRBV6-1, with D possibly matching TRBD2 (6 bases). CDR1 and CDR2 (germline): MNHNS, SASEGT. This CDR3 comprises 15 residues. With 4 bases removed from V and 0 bases from J, the gap between germline ends came to 13 bases. For the CDR3, the DNA is TGTGCCAGCAGTGTTCCGGGACTGTTCTCCTACGAGCAGTACTTC. Its protein product is CASSVPGLFSYEQYF.

The chain couples TRBV4-1 to TRBJ2-2; no definite D call. The CDR3 extends over 13 amino acids. V was shortened by 6 bases and J by 3 bases, with 8 bases between the two germline ends. Germline loops: CDR1 MGHRA, CDR2 YSYEKL. CDR3 amino acids: CASRYSYTGELFF. For the CDR3, the DNA is TGCGCCAGCAGGTACAGCTACACCGGGGAGCTGTTTTTT.

The chain links TRBV5-6 to TRBJ2-1, with TRBD2 as a possible D gene (6 bases). CDR1 and CDR2 from the germline V gene are SGHDT and YYEEEE. The CDR3 is 16 amino acids. Between the trimmed V and J ends, which lost 2 bases and 4 bases, there was a span of 16 bases. The CDR3 nucleotides read TGTGCCAGCAGCTTTCAGACGGGAGCGGTGTACAATGAGCAGTTCTTC. This encodes CASSFQTGAVYNEQFF. The full variable domain, its missing parts supplied by reference TRBV5-6 and TRBJ2-1, is DAGVTQSPTHLIKTRGQQVTLRCSPKSGHDTVSWYQQALGQGPQFIFQYYEEEERQRGNFPDRFSGHQFPNYSSELNVNALLLGDSALYLCASSFQTGAVYNEQFFGPGTRLTVL.

The J gene is TRBJ2-7, the V gene TRBV21-1; the D call in the table, TRBD1, was not verified against the DNA. TRBV21-1 is recorded as a pseudogene. This CDR3 has 16 residues. The CDR3 sequence is CASSTRGRLISGGQYF. The CDR3 bases are TGTGCCAGCAGCACCAGGGGACGCCTTATATCAGGTGGGCAGTACTTC.

The V and J genes are TRBV7-9 and TRBJ2-7; tentatively, D is TRBD1 (6 bases). From germline, CDR1 is SEHNR and CDR2 FQNEAQ (reference sequence). This CDR3 has 15 amino acids. With 5 bases removed from V and 5 bases from J, the gap between germline ends came to 19 bases. For the CDR3, the DNA is TGTGCCAGCAGCGCCCCTGACACAGGGTACGACGAGCAGTACTTC. This encodes CASSAPDTGYDEQYF.

The chain links TRBV5-6 to TRBJ2-1, with no clear D. V lost 0 bases and J lost 7, with 20 bases in between. The CDR3 consists of 17 residues. Germline CDR1 SGHDT, CDR2 YYEEEE. CDR3 in amino acids: CASSLDVADLLGNEQFF. CDR3 nucleotides: TGTGCCAGCAGCTTGGACGTTGCGGATCTGTTGGGGAATGAGCAGTTCTTC. Full variable domain (outside the CDR3, taken from reference TRBV5-6 and TRBJ2-1): DAGVTQSPTHLIKTRGQQVTLRCSPKSGHDTVSWYQQALGQGPQFIFQYYEEEERQRGNFPDRFSGHQFPNYSSELNVNALLLGDSALYLCASSLDVADLLGNEQFFGPGTRLTVL.

The chain couples TRBV4-1 to TRBJ2-2, with D tentatively TRBD1 (7 bases). V lost 0 bases and J 5 bases, leaving 16 bases between the germline ends. The CDR3 covers 17 residues. Germline CDR1 MGHRA, CDR2 YSYEKL. The CDR3 loop reads CASSQDLSRGRTGELFF. In DNA, the CDR3 is TGCGCCAGCAGCCAAGATCTATCCAGGGGGAGGACCGGGGAGCTGTTTTTT.

This clone was counted only a few times. CDR3 in DNA: TGTGCCAGCAGCACGAGGGAGGTAAAACTGTTTTTT. Translation: CASSTREVKLFF. This chain uses TRBV5-6 with TRBJ1-4, with D unclear. V dropped 4 bases and J dropped 10 bases, with 11 bases sitting between them. The CDR3 length is 12 residues. Germline-derived CDR1 and CDR2 are SGHDT and YYEEEE.

This clone was seen once. The chain links TRBV18 to TRBJ2-7; a weak D match, TRBD1 (5 bases). CDR1 and CDR2 (germline): KGHSH, LQKENI. The ends were cut back, 4 bases at V and 4 bases at J, with 14 bases in the middle. This CDR3 is built from 14 residues. The CDR3 here is CASSRPQDAYEQYF. CDR3 coding DNA: TGTGCCAGCTCACGGCCACAGGACGCTTACGAGCAGTACTTC.

The chain carries TRBV2 and TRBJ2-1, with 13 bases lining up with TRBD2. V lost 4 bases and J lost 13; bases outside the gene matches: 7. CDR3 length equals 14 residues. Germline V gene data show CDR1 as SNHLY and CDR2 as FYNNEI. The CDR3 bases are TGTGCCAGCAGTGGGGGACTAGCGGGATTAGTACAGTTCTTC. Translated, it gives CASSGGLAGLVQFF. Full variable domain (missing parts from reference TRBV2 and TRBJ2-1): EPEVTQTPSHQVTQMGQEVILRCVPISNHLYFYWYRQILGQKVEFLVSFYNNEISEKSEIFDDQFSVERPDGSNFTLKIRSTKLEDSAMYFCASSGGLAGLVQFFGPGTRLTVL.

V is TRBV11-3 and J is TRBJ2-7; 9 bases agree with TRBD2. The CDR3 is 15 amino acids. The ends lost 1 base at V and 5 bases at J; junction bases unmatched: 6. CDR1 and CDR2 from the germline V gene are SGHNT and YENEEA. CDR3: CASSLVTAGGDEQYF. The CDR3 DNA reads as TGTGCCAGCAGCTTAGTTACGGCGGGAGGGGACGAGCAGTACTTC.